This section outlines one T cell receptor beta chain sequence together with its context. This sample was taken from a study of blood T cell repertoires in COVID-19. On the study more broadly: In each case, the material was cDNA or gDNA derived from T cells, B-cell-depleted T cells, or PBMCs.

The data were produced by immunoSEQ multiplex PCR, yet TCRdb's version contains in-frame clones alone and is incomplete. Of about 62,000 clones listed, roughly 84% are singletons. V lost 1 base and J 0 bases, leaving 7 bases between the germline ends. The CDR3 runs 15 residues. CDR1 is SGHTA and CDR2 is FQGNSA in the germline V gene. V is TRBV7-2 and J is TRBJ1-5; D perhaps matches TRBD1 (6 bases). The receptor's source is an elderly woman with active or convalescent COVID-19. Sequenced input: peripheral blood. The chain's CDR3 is CASSLDRASNQPQHF. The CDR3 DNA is TGTGCCAGCAGCTTAGACAGGGCTAGCAATCAGCCCCAGCATTTT.